This TCR beta chain derives from a study of OX40 agonist ivuxolimab in advanced cancers. Study-level background: Patients were treated with intravenous ivuxolimab, dosed at 0.01 to 10 mg/kg and infused every 2 weeks. The study, taken as a whole, reports: With doses of 0.1 to 3.0 mg/kg, CD4+ and CD8+ blood T cells had undergone clonal expansion by week 6. It was also the case that some nonresponders had low normalized T-cell clonal expansion.

No patient had autoimmune disease or received systemic immunosuppression. Trimming cost V 4 bases and J 7 bases; bases outside gene matches: 6. This CDR3 is built from 14 residues. Germline lookup yields CDR1 SGHNT and CDR2 YYREEE (reference sequence). Of note for this clone: Its antigen is unidentified.

Measured with immunoSEQ multiplex PCR; TCRdb has only the in-frame clones, and not every one. The profile covers 65,000 to 95,000 clones, with about nine tenths appearing a single time and roughly 0.32% taken by the ten largest. This TCR derives from an adult with an advanced solid tumor such as melanoma, head and neck, liver or kidney cancer. The rearrangement links TRBV5-4 to TRBJ1-4; 8 nucleotides match TRBD1. This sample comprised CD4+ or CD8+ T cells sorted from blood, obtained in a trial of the OX40 agonist ivuxolimab. The CDR3 here is CASSDRGGTEKLFF. The CDR3, as DNA: TGTGCCAGCAGCGACAGGGGCGGCACTGAAAAACTGTTTTTT.